This T cell receptor (beta chain) came from a study of T cells in women clearing cervical HPV infection. Looking at the study overall: For cases, blood was sampled a median about 160 days after lesion detection, interquartile range 90 to 200 days. Study conclusions and caveats: Repertoire richness, not evenness, was significantly elevated in CIN3+ cases versus controls.

The method was immunoSEQ multiplex PCR; TCRdb's version includes in-frame clones alone and lacks a portion of them. The data show roughly 23,000 clones, and the top ten clones hold about 4.9%. The CDR3 runs to 13 residues. Trimming left V 4 bases short and J 3 bases short, with 9 bases between. The germline V gene has CDR1 SGHTA and CDR2 FQGTGA. Remarks on this clone: What it recognizes is unknown. The read comes to an end 3 residues before the CDR3 does, leaving the germline J gene to fill in the end.

All donors had a single incident cervical HPV16 infection, not prevalent. The sample taken for sequencing was blood buffy coat. This chain uses TRBV7-3 with TRBJ2-5; D unresolved. The source is a woman between 18 and 70 years old with a cervical HPV16 infection that either progressed to CIN3+ or cleared (not recorded which). The CDR3 here is CASSSNSKETQYF. The sequenced CDR3 bases are TGTGCCAGCAGCTCCAACTCTAAAGAGACC.